This TCR beta chain emerged from a study of tumor and adjacent non-tumor tissue in lung cancer. Study information: Histology: under 15 adenocarcinoma, a couple of squamous cell carcinoma, 1 small cell lung cancer.

The library came from three nested PCR rounds adapted from ARM-PCR protocols. TCRdb itself ran the multiplex PCR reads through MiXCR, one entry per CDR3 protein. Of more than 35,000 distinct CDR3 sequences listed, 60% to 70% are singletons. Findings and limits, study-wide: Patients with more diverse tumor TCRs had worse survival. TCR diversity was significantly greater in tumor than normal lung tissue. In normal lung, the top 100 clones were significantly more dominant than in tumor.

No cell sorting was done before RNA was extracted from the tissue. Distant lung tissue was collected more than 3 cm away from the tumor edge. This clonotype was seen many times. Its target is unknown. Trimming at V came to 1 base and at J to 6 bases, leaving 8 bases not matched to a gene. The CDR3 covers 16 residues. The germline CDR1 and CDR2 sequences are MGHRA and YSYEKL. Material: distant non-tumor lung tissue. This receptor was obtained from a woman in her forties with non-small cell lung cancer. This chain links TRBV4-1 with TRBJ2-3; 9 positions match TRBD2. CDR3 DNA: TGCGCCAGCAGCCAAGCCGCGGGAGGGGTACTTGATACGCAGTATTTT. Translated, it gives CASSQAAGGVLDTQYF.